This T cell receptor beta chain was obtained from a study of cytomegalovirus exposure and HLA in healthy donors. In the study overall: Within the Caucasian-associated ancestry cluster were around 81% of the approximately 370 genotyped donors. Study results and limitations: Analyzed later, association rates of TCRs varied across HLA loci, with DRB1 most and HLA-C fewest. A list of 164 TCR beta chains associated with cytomegalovirus was given.

The CDR3 has 15 amino acids. Germline values: CDR1 LGHNA, CDR2 YNFKEQ. At sampling all donors were nominally healthy, likely with unrecorded immune exposures. Worth noting for this clone: Its antigen is not known.

PCR involved 60 Vbeta and 13 Jbeta primers. Some clones are missing from TCRdb's copy, which holds only in-frame ones; the method was immunoSEQ multiplex PCR. This table lists tens of thousands of clones. This chain connects TRBV4-2 to TRBJ2-5, with 8 bases lining up with TRBD2. The DNA end lines up better with TRBJ2-7; the J call may be wrong. This receptor was obtained from a woman aged 30 to 39 in good health and CMV-seronegative. Sequencing was performed on PBMCs. The CDR3 coding sequence is TGTGCCAGCAGCCCGTCGGGGCGGGAGGCTTACGAGCAGTACTTC. Its translation: CASSPSGREAYEQYF.